This TCR beta chain was retrieved from a study of T cells in localized non-small cell lung cancer. Germline values: CDR1 MNHEY, CDR2 SMNVEV (reference sequence). V was trimmed by 2 bases and J by 4 bases, leaving 9 bases between them. The CDR3 is 14 amino acids. Here immunoSEQ multiplex PCR was the method, and the copy in TCRdb shows in-frame clones only, minus some. The table records fewer than 100,000 clones, over 80% of them present only once. V usage is TRBV27 and J usage is TRBJ1-5, with D tentatively TRBD1 (5 bases). This clonotype was obtained from a man aged 35-69 years with stage I squamous cell lung carcinoma. The sample was peripheral blood, taken before any cancer treatment. The CDR3 bases are TGTGCCAGCAGTTTACAGGGAAAAAATCAGCCCCAGCATTTT. Translating it yields CASSLQGKNQPQHF.